This T cell receptor (beta chain) appears in the sequencing data of a study of identical twins. This clonotype was counted a few times. What it binds is not known. Study-wide results and caveats: The authors noted that invariant MAIT and iNKT cells could partly confound zero-insertion analyses.

TCRdb reprocessed the 5' RACE reads via MiXCR and lists one record per CDR3 protein. The sample contains under 900,000 distinct CDR3 sequences, roughly an eighth of which appear only once. The V segment lost 0 bases and the J segment 10 bases; nucleotides outside the gene matches: 5. In germline, CDR1 is DFQATT, CDR2 SNEGSKA (reference sequence). The CDR3 covers 15 residues. The same sample was also studied in work on yellow fever vaccine responses in identical twins. That paper notes: Vaccine-induced T cell responses in twins were reportedly observed to appear partly convergent, partly personalized.

Sequenced input: PBMCs. The receptor comes from a woman aged 18-35 years in good health. The chain links TRBV20-1 to TRBJ2-1; 14 nucleotides agree with TRBD2. The CDR3 DNA follows: TGCAGTGCTAGAGACGGGGGACTAGCGGGGGTAGAGCAGTTCTTC. It codes for CSARDGGLAGVEQFF.